A single sample is the source of the 28 T cell receptor beta chains below, sequenced in a study of cytomegalovirus exposure and HLA in healthy donors. PCR involved 60 Vbeta and 13 Jbeta primers. Profiling relied on immunoSEQ multiplex PCR, and the TCRdb table lists in-frame clones only, not all of them. The data hold under 150,000 clones, with approximately 80% observed a single time. Specimen: PBMCs. These receptors were obtained from a man aged 50 to 60 in good health and CMV-seronegative.

The rearrangement joins TRBV2 to TRBJ1-6, with 7 bases fitting TRBD1. J lost 10 bases, V lost 7 bases, and 13 bases had no gene match. There are 15 residues in the CDR3. Germline V lookup: CDR1 SNHLY, CDR2 FYNNEI. The CDR3 sequence: CASIPSRGIRSPLHF. The CDR3, as DNA: TGTGCCAGCATACCTAGCAGGGGGATACGATCACCCCTCCACTTT.

The count of this clone is one. V usage is TRBV13 and J usage is TRBJ2-4; D might be TRBD1 (6 bases). V was pared by 3 bases and J by 7 bases, with 16 bases between. The germline gives CDR1 PRHDT, CDR2 FYEKMQ (reference sequence). The CDR3 is made up of 15 amino acids. CDR3: CASSFGQGILNIQYF. The CDR3 nucleotides read TGTGCCAGCAGCTTTGGGCAGGGGATTCTGAACATTCAGTACTTC.

This chain links TRBV18 with TRBJ1-1; D might be TRBD1 (5 bases). V was cut by 1 base and J by 7 bases, with 19 bases left in between. From germline, CDR1 is KGHSH and CDR2 LQKENI. The CDR3 extends over 16 amino acids. The CDR3 loop reads CASSPRRGIEGDEAFF. In DNA form, the CDR3 reads TGTGCCAGCTCACCACGGCGGGGCATAGAAGGGGATGAAGCTTTCTTT.

The genes are TRBV7-2 and TRBJ1-2, with D unresolved. The CDR3 loop spans 12 amino acids. V lost 2 bases, J lost 2 bases, and 3 bases lay in between. Germline CDR1 and CDR2: SGHTA and FQGNSA. The CDR3 nucleotides are TGTGCCAGCAGCTTATCGAACTATGGCTACACCTTC. Residues: CASSLSNYGYTF.

This sequence joins TRBV7-3 and TRBJ2-1; 7 bases agree with TRBD2. Germline lookup yields CDR1 SGHTA and CDR2 FQGTGA. The J segment lost 0 bases and the V segment lost 0 bases, leaving 5 bases of the junction unmatched. This CDR3 is 17 amino acids long. The CDR3 nucleotides are TGTGCCAGCAGCTTAACATTGGGAGGGAACTCCTACAATGAGCAGTTCTTC. Translating it yields CASSLTLGGNSYNEQFF.

V gene TRBV10-3 combines with J gene TRBJ1-1; D ambiguous. The CDR3 is made up of 12 amino acids. The V end lost 4 bases, the J end lost 4 bases, and 7 bases lay between the germline ends. Germline V gene sequence: CDR1 ENHRY, CDR2 SYGVKD. CDR3 sequence: CAISAGVTEAFF. Here the CDR3 DNA reads TGTGCCATCAGTGCCGGGGTCACTGAAGCTTTCTTT.

The CDR3 nucleotides read TGTGCCAGCAGCTTGCGTTTGGCTAGCGGGGGCACAGATACGCAGTATTTT. Translating gives CASSLRLASGGTDTQYF. This rearrangement joins TRBV5-4 to TRBJ2-3; 9 nucleotides match TRBD2. CDR1 is SGHNT and CDR2 is YYREEE in the germline V gene (reference sequence). V was pared by 1 base and J by 1 base, with 7 bases of the junction left unmatched. The CDR3 sequence is 17 residues long.

V usage is TRBV7-2 and J usage is TRBJ1-1, with D unresolved. This CDR3 spans 15 amino acids. Germline assignment: CDR1 SGHTA and CDR2 FQGNSA. V was pared by 5 bases and J by 1 base, with 14 bases between. DNA of the CDR3: TGTGCCAGCAGCCCCCCGGCGGTCGGGAACACTGAAGCTTTCTTT. This gives the protein CASSPPAVGNTEAFF.

This chain connects TRBV27 to TRBJ1-2, with 9 positions matching TRBD1. Germline V lookup: CDR1 MNHEY, CDR2 SMNVEV (reference sequence). The trim removed 6 bases at V and 3 bases at J, leaving 8 bases unmatched. The CDR3 is 15 amino acids. CDR3 amino acids: CASRQQGAQHYGYTF. As DNA, the CDR3 is TGTGCCAGCAGACAACAGGGGGCGCAGCACTATGGCTACACCTTC.

Here the CDR3 reads CASSAQVSGANVLTF. The CDR3 DNA sequence: TGTGCCAGCAGCGCCCAGGTCTCTGGGGCCAACGTCCTGACTTTC. The V call is TRBV11-2, the J call TRBJ2-6; the D is unclear. Germline lookup yields CDR1 SGHAT and CDR2 FQNNGV. Trimming removed 5 bases from V and 0 bases from J, with 8 bases in between. The CDR3 is 15 residues long.

This chain joins TRBV2 and TRBJ2-7; TRBD1 matches 8 bases. Looked up from germline, CDR1 is SNHLY and CDR2 is FYNNEI. V was clipped by 8 bases and J by 2 bases; unmatched bases: 5. The length of the CDR3 is 13 residues. The CDR3 region is CASGGQATYEQYF. CDR3 sequence (DNA): TGTGCCAGCGGGGGACAGGCGACCTACGAGCAGTACTTC.

The chain is built from TRBV19 and TRBJ2-1; 8 bases agree with TRBD2. Per the germline V gene, CDR1 is LNHDA and CDR2 is SQIVND (reference sequence). The CDR3 is 16 residues long. Trimming at V came to 5 bases and at J to 6 bases, leaving 12 bases not matched to a gene. This chain's CDR3 is CASSSAGGAGLNEQFF. The CDR3 DNA reads TGTGCCAGTAGTTCTGCCGGGGGGGCAGGGCTCAATGAGCAGTTCTTC.

The chain joins TRBV2 to TRBJ2-7; 10 positions agree with TRBD2. CDR1 is SNHLY, CDR2 FYNNEI, per germline. The CDR3 is made up of 17 amino acids. Trimming cost V 2 bases and J 6 bases; bases outside gene matches: 13. This chain's CDR3 is CASSELESGTSAGEQYF. The CDR3 DNA sequence: TGTGCCAGCAGTGAATTGGAGTCCGGGACTAGCGCCGGCGAGCAGTACTTC.

The table lists this clone with a few counts. The chain links TRBV6-1 to TRBJ1-4, with no clear D. This CDR3 contains 14 residues. Germline CDR1 and CDR2: MNHNS and SASEGT. Trimming stripped 4 bases from V and 7 bases from J, with 13 bases between. The CDR3 sequence is CASSVEGVGEKLFF. CDR3 bases: TGTGCCAGCAGTGTCGAGGGTGTGGGTGAAAAACTGTTTTTT.

The chain uses TRBV7-9 and TRBJ1-1; D gene unclear. Germline V CDR1 and CDR2: SEHNR, FQNEAQ (reference sequence). The CDR3 runs to 12 residues. V lost 6 bases, J lost 2 bases, and 7 bases lay in between. CDR3 nucleotides: TGTGCCAGCAGTCTTTCCAACACTGAAGCTTTCTTT. It translates to CASSLSNTEAFF. The whole variable domain, remainder taken from reference TRBV7-9 and TRBJ1-1, is DTGVSQNPRHKITKRGQNVTFRCDPISEHNRLYWYRQTLGQGPEFLTYFQNEAQLEKSRLLSDRFSAERPKGSFSTLEIQRTEQGDSAMYLCASSLSNTEAFFGQGTRLTVV.

The CDR3 coding sequence is TGTGCCAGCAGCTTGGGCCAGAGGACAGATACGCAGTATTTT. It encodes CASSLGQRTDTQYF. The chain links TRBV5-8 to TRBJ2-3; no clear D. The CDR3 runs 14 residues. The V gene lost 0 bases and the J gene lost 3 bases, with 8 bases spanning the gap. Germline V gene sequence: CDR1 SGHTS, CDR2 YDEGEE.

The chain couples TRBV5-1 to TRBJ1-4; D remains ambiguous. V dropped 4 bases and J dropped 8 bases, with 18 bases sitting between them. Germline values: CDR1 SGHRS, CDR2 YFSETQ. The CDR3 length is 15 residues. CDR3 coding DNA: TGCGCCAGCAGCCCAATTAGTGGGCTTTCCGAAAAACTGTTTTTT. It codes for CASSPISGLSEKLFF.

A word on this clone: The junction shows a germline mismatch at one end, possibly a read error. V usage is TRBV7-8 and J usage is TRBJ2-1; D may be TRBD2 (7 bases). From germline, CDR1 is SGHVS and CDR2 FQNEAQ. There are 14 residues in the CDR3. CDR3 DNA: TGTGCCAGCAGCTGGAAGGGGGGGTACACTGAGCAGTTCTTC. This gives the protein CASSWKGGYTEQFF.

V is TRBV19 and J is TRBJ2-7; TRBD2 might be the D (5 bases). The germline CDR1 and CDR2 sequences are LNHDA and SQIVND (reference sequence). The CDR3 loop spans 14 amino acids. Trimming left V 3 bases short and J 3 bases short, with 12 bases between. CDR3 nucleotide sequence: TGTGCCAGTAGTATTGCGGGCCCCCACTACGAGCAGTACTTC. Translating it yields CASSIAGPHYEQYF.

The J gene is TRBJ1-5, the V gene TRBV27; 7 positions agree with TRBD1. V gave up 5 bases and J gave up 7 bases; unmatched junction bases: 11. This CDR3 is 15 amino acids long. Germline CDR1 MNHEY, CDR2 SMNVEV (reference sequence). CDR3 in DNA: TGTGCCAGCAGTCCCGACAGGGAGACACAACAGCCCCAGCATTTT. It is translated as CASSPDRETQQPQHF.

The V gene is TRBV5-1, the J gene TRBJ1-2; TRBD1 agrees at 11 bases. With 4 bases clipped from V and 2 bases from J, the junction kept 4 bases outside the gene matches. Looked up from germline, CDR1 is SGHRS and CDR2 is YFSETQ. This CDR3 has 15 residues. The CDR3 coding sequence is TGCGCCAGCAGCGACCGGGACAGGGGGAACTATGGCTACACCTTC. Translated: CASSDRDRGNYGYTF.

The chain combines TRBV5-4 with TRBJ2-3; no definite D call. CDR3 length: 14 amino acids. Trimming removed 0 bases from V and 2 bases from J, with 7 bases in between. Germline-derived CDR1 and CDR2 are SGHNT and YYREEE (reference sequence). CDR3: CASSLVQDTDTQYF. For the CDR3, the DNA is TGTGCCAGCAGCTTGGTCCAGGACACAGATACGCAGTATTTT.

This clone was seen a few times. The chain couples TRBV18 to TRBJ2-7; D gene unclear. CDR3 size: 12 residues. Germline-derived CDR1 and CDR2 are KGHSH and LQKENI. V lost 3 bases to trimming and J lost 6 bases, with 9 bases between them. The CDR3 here is CASSPPTREQYF. For the CDR3, the DNA is TGTGCCAGCTCACCCCCGACACGCGAGCAGTACTTC.

This clone has only a few counts. The rearrangement links TRBV6-5 to TRBJ2-7; 8 bases line up with TRBD2. Germline loops: CDR1 MNHEY, CDR2 SVGAGI. V gave up 0 bases and J gave up 6 bases; unmatched junction bases: 7. The CDR3 has 15 residues. In DNA, the CDR3 is TGTGCCAGCAGTTACTCCTACGGACTAGCTGGCGAGCAGTACTTC. It translates to CASSYSYGLAGEQYF.

V is TRBV6-5 and J is TRBJ2-5, with TRBD2 matching 10 bases. Germline CDR1 reads MNHEY; CDR2 reads SVGAGI. J gave up 1 base and V 7 bases, and 6 bases lay outside the gene matches. CDR3 size: 15 residues. CDR3 sequence: CASNQASGGQETQYF. The CDR3 DNA follows: TGTGCCAGCAACCAGGCTAGCGGGGGCCAAGAGACCCAGTACTTC.

V and J are TRBV10-3 and TRBJ1-1, with 8 nucleotides matching TRBD1. Trimming took 7 bases from V and 10 from J; bases not matched to a gene: 8. CDR1 ENHRY and CDR2 SYGVKD come from the germline V gene. CDR3 length equals 12 residues. The CDR3 bases are TGTGCCATCACCCCGACAGGGGCGGGAGCTTTCTTT. The encoded protein is CAITPTGAGAFF.

Concerning this clone itself: At one end the junction does not follow the germline gene, possibly because of a read error. The chain joins TRBV18 to TRBJ2-7, with D perhaps TRBD1 (5 bases). The germline V gene encodes CDR1 KGHSH and CDR2 LQKENI. The CDR3 totals 13 residues. Here the CDR3 DNA reads TGTGCCAGCTCACCTAGACAGACCTACAAGCAGTACTTC. The encoded protein is CASSPRQTYKQYF.

The chain employs TRBV6-5 and TRBJ2-7; maybe TRBD1 (6 bases). The V gene lost 0 bases and the J gene lost 0 bases, with 12 bases spanning the gap. There are 16 residues in the CDR3. Per the germline V gene, CDR1 is MNHEY and CDR2 is SVGAGI. CDR3 protein: CASSYSIKDSSYEQYF. CDR3 nucleotide sequence: TGTGCCAGCAGTTACTCGATTAAGGACAGCTCCTACGAGCAGTACTTC.